This T cell receptor (beta chain) was recorded in a study of blood T cell repertoires in COVID-19. The method was immunoSEQ multiplex PCR; TCRdb's version includes in-frame clones alone and lacks a portion of them. The sample records about 50,000 clones, roughly 80% being singletons. Per the germline V gene, CDR1 is MRHNA and CDR2 is SNTAGT. The ends lost 5 bases at V and 6 bases at J; junction bases unmatched: 16. This CDR3 spans 16 amino acids. This clone was observed a single time. J is TRBJ2-7 and V is TRBV6-4; TRBD1 matches 7 bases. The sequence was collected from a man between 70 and 80 years old with active COVID-19. The sample consisted of peripheral blood. The CDR3 DNA follows: TGTGCCAGCAGTACCCAGCCCACAGGGGCCGCATTCGAGCAGTACTTC. Encoded protein: CASSTQPTGAAFEQYF.